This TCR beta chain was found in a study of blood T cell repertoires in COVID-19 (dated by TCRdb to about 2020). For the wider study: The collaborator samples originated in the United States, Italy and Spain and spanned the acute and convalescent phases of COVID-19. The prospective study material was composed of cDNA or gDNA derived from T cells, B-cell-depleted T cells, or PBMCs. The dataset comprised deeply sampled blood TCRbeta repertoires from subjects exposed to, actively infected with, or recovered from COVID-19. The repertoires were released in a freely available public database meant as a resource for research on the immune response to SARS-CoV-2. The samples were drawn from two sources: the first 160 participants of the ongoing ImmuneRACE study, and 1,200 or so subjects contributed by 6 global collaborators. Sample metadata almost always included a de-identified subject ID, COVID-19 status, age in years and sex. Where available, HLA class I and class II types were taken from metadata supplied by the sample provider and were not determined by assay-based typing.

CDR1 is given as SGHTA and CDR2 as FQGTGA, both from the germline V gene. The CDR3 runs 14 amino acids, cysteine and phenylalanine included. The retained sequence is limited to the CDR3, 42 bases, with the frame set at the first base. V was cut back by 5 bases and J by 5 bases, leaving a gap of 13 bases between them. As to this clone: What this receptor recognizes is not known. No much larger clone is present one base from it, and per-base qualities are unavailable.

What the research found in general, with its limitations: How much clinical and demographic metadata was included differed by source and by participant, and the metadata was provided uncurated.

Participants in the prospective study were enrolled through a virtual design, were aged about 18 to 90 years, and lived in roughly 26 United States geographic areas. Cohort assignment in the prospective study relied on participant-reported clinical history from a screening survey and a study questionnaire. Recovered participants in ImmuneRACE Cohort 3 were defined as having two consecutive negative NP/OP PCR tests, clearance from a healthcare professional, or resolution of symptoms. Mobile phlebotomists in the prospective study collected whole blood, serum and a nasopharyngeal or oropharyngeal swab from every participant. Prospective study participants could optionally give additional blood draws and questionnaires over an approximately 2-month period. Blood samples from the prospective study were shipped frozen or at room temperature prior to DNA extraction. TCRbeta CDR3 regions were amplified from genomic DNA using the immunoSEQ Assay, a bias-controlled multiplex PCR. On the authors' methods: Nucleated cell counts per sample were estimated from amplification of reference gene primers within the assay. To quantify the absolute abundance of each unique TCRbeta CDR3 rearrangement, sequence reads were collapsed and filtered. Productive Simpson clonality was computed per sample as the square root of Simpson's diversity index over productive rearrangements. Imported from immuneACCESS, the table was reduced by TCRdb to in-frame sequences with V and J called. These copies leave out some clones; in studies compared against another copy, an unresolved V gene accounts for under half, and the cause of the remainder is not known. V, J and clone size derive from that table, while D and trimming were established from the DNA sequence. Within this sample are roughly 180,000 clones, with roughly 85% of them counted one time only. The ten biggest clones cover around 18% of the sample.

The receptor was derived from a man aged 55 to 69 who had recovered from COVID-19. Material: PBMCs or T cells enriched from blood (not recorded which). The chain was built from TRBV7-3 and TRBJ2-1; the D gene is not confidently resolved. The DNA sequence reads TGTGCCAGCAGCCCTCCCGGGTTTAACAATGAGCAGTTCTTC. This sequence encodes CASSPPGFNNEQFF.